Below are 8 T cell receptor beta chains sequenced from a single sample in a study of beta chain features in type 1 diabetes. Study-wide findings and caveats: TCRB CDR3s were moderately but significantly shorter in Type 1 diabetes patients in all four CD4+ subsets.

No antigen has been identified for these receptors. Expressed TCRB transcripts were sequenced after all isolated RNA was converted to cDNA. Assay: immunoSEQ multiplex PCR; the TCRdb copy retains only in-frame clones and omits some. The sample carries around 650,000 clones, 9.5% to 15% recorded once. Sequencing input: naive CD4+ T cells from blood. The receptors were gathered from a man under 40 with type 1 diabetes.

In its sample, this clone was seen a few times. The chain employs TRBV14 and TRBJ1-4, with 7 bases that match TRBD1. Germline CDR1 reads SGHDN; CDR2 reads FVKESK. V shed 3 bases, J shed 14 bases, and the junction held 6 bases outside the gene matches. The CDR3 runs 12 residues. CDR3 in DNA: TGTGCCAGCAGCCACGAGGGGACAGCGCTGTTTTTT. It translates to CASSHEGTALFF.

This chain links TRBV7-2 with TRBJ1-1, with TRBD1 as a possible D gene (6 bases). The CDR3 spans 14 residues. V lost 3 bases and J 0 bases, leaving 8 bases between the germline ends. The germline V gene encodes CDR1 SGHTA and CDR2 FQGNSA. CDR3: CASSFGQLNTEAFF. CDR3 in DNA: TGTGCCAGCAGCTTTGGACAGTTGAACACTGAAGCTTTCTTT.

The gene calls are TRBV27 and TRBJ2-3, with D perhaps TRBD2 (6 bases). The V and J ends lost 6 bases and 10 bases respectively, with 17 bases between them. The CDR3 consists of 13 residues. Germline CDR1 MNHEY, CDR2 SMNVEV (reference sequence). The CDR3 sequence: CASRVEAWGAQYF. DNA for the CDR3: TGTGCCAGCAGGGTCGAGGCGTGGGGGGCGCAGTATTTT.

The rearrangement joins TRBV18 to TRBJ2-3; 9 bases are a match to TRBD2. With V trimmed by 4 bases and J by 0 bases, 8 bases remained unmatched. Germline loops: CDR1 KGHSH, CDR2 LQKENI. The CDR3 is 17 residues long. This CDR3 reads CASSLVIAGASTDTQYF. CDR3 nucleotide sequence: TGTGCCAGCTCACTCGTTATAGCGGGGGCCAGCACAGATACGCAGTATTTT. Drawing the rest from reference TRBV18 and TRBJ2-3, the complete variable domain is NAGVMQNPRHLVRRRGQEARLRCSPMKGHSHVYWYRQLPEEGLKFMVYLQKENIIDESGMPKERFSAEFPKEGPSILRIQQVVRGDSAAYFCASSLVIAGASTDTQYFGPGTRLTVL.

This clone was observed a few times. V and J are TRBV18 and TRBJ1-5; 7 nucleotides line up with TRBD1. Germline CDR1 KGHSH, CDR2 LQKENI. V gave up 2 bases and J gave up 0 bases; unmatched junction bases: 7. The CDR3 contains 17 residues. The CDR3 coding sequence is TGTGCCAGCTCACCAGGACAGGAGATCAATAGCAATCAGCCCCAGCATTTT. It yields the protein CASSPGQEINSNQPQHF.

The CDR3 DNA reads TGTGCCAGCAGTTACTCGTCCGGGACTAGCGGATACGAGCAGTACTTC. As protein: CASSYSSGTSGYEQYF. The V gene is TRBV6-5, the J gene TRBJ2-7, with 11 bases fitting TRBD2. This CDR3 has 16 amino acids. Unmatched junction bases numbered 5, after V lost 0 bases and J lost 4 bases. CDR1 and CDR2 from the germline V gene are MNHEY and SVGAGI.

This clone was seen a handful of times. The rearrangement uses TRBV9 and TRBJ2-1; no clear D. The CDR3 is made up of 13 amino acids. Trimming cost V 0 bases and J 7 bases, with 8 bases left between them. Germline V gene sequence: CDR1 SGDLS, CDR2 YYNGEE. This chain's CDR3 is CASSVEGVNEQFF. Written as DNA, the CDR3 is TGTGCCAGCAGCGTAGAAGGAGTGAATGAGCAGTTCTTC.

This clone appeared a few times. The chain combines TRBV6-5 with TRBJ2-5, with a possible D match to TRBD1 (6 bases). Germline assignment: CDR1 MNHEY and CDR2 SVGAGI. This CDR3 has 15 residues. The V gene lost 6 bases and the J gene lost 1 base, with 15 bases spanning the gap. CDR3 residues: CASSRSGQLQETQYF. The CDR3 nucleotides are TGTGCCAGCAGCCGATCAGGACAGCTCCAAGAGACCCAGTACTTC.